These 10 T cell receptor beta chains originate from one sample sequenced in a study of control samples from healthy donors and cancer patients. Sequencing was performed with immunoSEQ multiplex PCR; in TCRdb, only in-frame clones are kept and a portion is missing. Recorded for this sample: about 190,000 clones. Sequenced sample: blood. Source of these receptors: a woman in her 30s in good health.

This rearrangement joins TRBV28 to TRBJ2-7; D not certain. The CDR3 contains 12 residues. The V end was cut by 5 bases, the J end by 3 bases, with 8 bases between. CDR1 is MDHEN, CDR2 SYDVKM, per germline. CDR3: CASSPPGYEQYF. CDR3 coding DNA: TGTGCCAGCAGTCCCCCCGGCTACGAGCAGTACTTC.

V is TRBV19 and J is TRBJ1-4; 11 nucleotides line up with TRBD1. The CDR3 covers 15 residues. The V gene's germline CDR1 is LNHDA and CDR2 SQIVND (reference sequence). V trimming: 7 bases; J trimming: 0 bases; junction bases outside the gene matches: 1. CDR3 amino acids: CASKGQGATNEKLFF. DNA of the CDR3: TGTGCCAGTAAGGGACAGGGGGCAACTAATGAAAAACTGTTTTTT.

The V and J genes are TRBV3-1 (or the pseudogene TRBV3-2) and TRBJ1-3; no clear D. The CDR3 covers 14 residues. The germline CDR1 and CDR2 sequences are LGHDT and YNNKEL (reference sequence). The ends were cut back, 5 bases at V and 2 bases at J, with 10 bases in the middle. The chain's CDR3 is CASSAWTPGNTIYF. The CDR3 DNA reads as TGTGCCAGCAGCGCGTGGACCCCTGGAAACACCATATATTTT.

With regard to this clone: An end of the junction differs from the germline gene, which may be a read error. V is TRBV28 and J is TRBJ2-1, with D possibly matching TRBD2 (7 bases). Germline CDR1 reads MDHEN; CDR2 reads SYDVKM. The CDR3 extends over 15 amino acids. CDR3 bases: TGTGCCAGCAGTTGGGAGGGGGGGTCCCGGAATGGGCAGTTCTTC. Protein sequence: CASSWEGGSRNGQFF.

CDR3 residues: CASSSEPGNTIYF. In DNA form, the CDR3 reads TGTGCCAGCAGCTCAGAACCTGGAAACACCATATATTTT. The rearrangement joins TRBV7-2 to TRBJ1-3; no firm D call. Trimming removed 4 bases from V and 2 bases from J, with 6 bases in between. The CDR3 runs to 13 residues. CDR1 and CDR2 (germline): SGHTA, FQGNSA.

The chain links TRBV19 to TRBJ2-7; TRBD1 aligns across 11 bases. The V gene end was trimmed by 5 bases and the J gene end by 3 bases; junction bases not matched to a gene: 3. The CDR3 spans 14 residues. Germline V gene lookup returns CDR1 LNHDA and CDR2 SQIVND (reference sequence). CDR3 DNA: TGTGCCAGTAGTGTGGGGACAGGGGGCTACGAGCAGTACTTC. It codes for CASSVGTGGYEQYF.

V is TRBV15 and J is TRBJ1-1, with D possibly being TRBD1 (5 bases). The CDR3 is made up of 17 amino acids. The germline V gene has CDR1 LNHNV and CDR2 YYDKDF (reference sequence). The germline V and J ends were trimmed by 5 bases and 1 base, with 20 bases remaining between them. CDR3 in amino acids: CATSAVGTQYTNTEAFF. The CDR3 coding sequence is TGTGCCACCAGCGCGGTCGGGACGCAATATACGAACACTGAAGCTTTCTTT.

As to this clone: Within the sample, other DNA sequences also encode this same CDR3. V gene TRBV9 combines with J gene TRBJ1-2, with 7 bases that match TRBD1. CDR3 length: 15 amino acids. Germline CDR1 is SGDLS and CDR2 is YYNGEE. V trimming: 4 bases; J trimming: 2 bases; junction bases outside the gene matches: 8. The CDR3 is CASSPPGQRNYGYTF. The CDR3 coding sequence is TGTGCCAGCAGCCCTCCGGGACAGAGAAACTATGGCTACACCTTC.

This chain joins TRBV9 and TRBJ1-6, with a possible D match to TRBD1 (5 bases). V shed 4 bases and J shed 8 bases, with 22 bases lying between them. Germline CDR1 reads SGDLS; CDR2 reads YYNGEE. CDR3 length equals 17 residues. CDR3 sequence reads: CASSPMFGAGRDSPLHF. DNA for the CDR3: TGTGCCAGCAGCCCGATGTTCGGGGCAGGTAGGGATTCACCCCTCCACTTT.

The J gene is TRBJ2-7, the V gene TRBV6-2 or TRBV6-3; perhaps TRBD1 as D (5 bases). V lost 2 bases and J 7 bases, leaving 12 bases between the germline ends. There are 13 residues in the CDR3. Germline V gene sequence: CDR1 MNHEY, CDR2 SVGEGT. The CDR3 loop is CASSYLGRREQYF. The CDR3, as DNA: TGTGCCAGCAGTTACCTGGGGCGACGGGAGCAGTACTTC.